The sequence of this T cell receptor (beta chain) was determined in a study of beta chain features in type 1 diabetes. Overall study results and limits: Among patients with Type 1 diabetes, TCRB CDR3s were moderately but significantly shorter in every one of the four CD4+ subsets.

This clone was seen a handful of times. The antigen is undetermined. In the same sample, other DNA sequences code for this CDR3. The entirety of the isolated RNA underwent reverse transcription, so expressed TCRB transcripts were sequenced. Clones were sequenced by immunoSEQ multiplex PCR, and TCRdb holds only the in-frame ones, with some missing. The repertoire includes over 120,000 clones, 8% to 13% of them detected once, and under 1.5% sits in the top ten. The CDR3 length is 12 residues. V was cut by 3 bases and J by 5 bases, with 8 bases left in between. Germline V gene lookup returns CDR1 LNHDA and CDR2 SQIVND (reference sequence).

What was sequenced was naive CD4+ T cells from blood. J is TRBJ2-7 and V is TRBV19, with unresolved D. The clonotype originates from a man between 18 and 29 years old in good health. In DNA form, the CDR3 reads TGTGCCAGTAGTATTCAAGGAGACGAGCAGTACTTC. Protein product: CASSIQGDEQYF. Together with reference TRBV19 and TRBJ2-7, the CDR3 gives the full variable domain: DGGITQSPKYLFRKEGQNVTLSCEQNLNHDAMYWYRQDPGQGLRLIYYSQIVNDFQKGDIAEGYSVSREKKESFPLTVTSAQKNPTAFYLCASSIQGDEQYFGPGTRLTVT.